This is a list of T cell receptor beta chains from one sample in a study of CD8+CD57+ T cells in acquired aplastic anemia. TCRdb recomputed calls from the reads with MiXCR, one row per CDR3 protein. The sample includes a few hundred thousand distinct CDR3 sequences, over 40% of them seen just once. Material for sequencing was sorted CD4+, CD8+, or CD8+CD57+ T cells (not recorded which) from PBMCs. The receptors here all came from a human donor with aplastic anemia. The CDR3 runs from the conserved cysteine through the conserved F or W. Rows may omit the clone size; those that give it use once, few, many or a size class.

CSAPTDRVLGELFF	TRBV20-1	TRBJ2-2	NA
CAISGGGPEQYF	TRBV10-3	TRBJ2-7	once
CASSLEPGTYEQYF	TRBV5-5	TRBJ2-7	many
CAISGGPGDFEQYF	TRBV10-1	TRBJ2-7	NA
CSASRGPDNYEQYF	TRBV20-1	TRBJ2-7	NA
CASSLFVGAEAFF	TRBV6-1	TRBJ1-1	many
CASGLGGWTGELFF	TRBV12-5	TRBJ2-2	NA
CASSQVTGDTDTQYF	TRBV4-1	TRBJ2-3	NA
CASSQGPQGEQYF	TRBV7-2	TRBJ2-7	many
CASSAGDKETQYF	TRBV5-8	TRBJ2-5	many
CASSWGLAARGGELFF	TRBV6-5	TRBJ2-2	few
CASSRGDRNNEQFF	TRBV4-2	TRBJ2-1	many
CSVEVGRYSGNTIYF	TRBV29-1	TRBJ1-3	many
CASSLDGIRSPLHF	TRBV9	TRBJ1-6	NA
CASSSTLGFEETQYF	TRBV7-9	TRBJ2-5	few
CASSFVTGGKETQYF	TRBV7-9	TRBJ2-5	many
CAGGTGELFF	TRBV30	TRBJ2-2	NA
CASSLGISGGNEQYF	TRBV7-9	TRBJ2-7	few
CATSNQQSGANEQFF	TRBV15	TRBJ2-1	many
CASSLQGSNTEAFF	TRBV7-9	TRBJ1-1	many
CASSLSRTGYGYTF	TRBV7-3	TRBJ1-2	NA
CASSASGTDLETQYF	TRBV12-3/TRBV12-4	TRBJ2-5	many
CASSQPALTDTDTQYF	TRBV7-2	TRBJ2-3	NA
CSAQVGVGGYTF	TRBV20-1	TRBJ1-2	NA
CARSAGGHEQFF	TRBV7-2	TRBJ2-1	many
CASSLAQGGSSYEQYF	TRBV7-9	TRBJ2-7	NA
CASSFRQGWTYEQYF	TRBV7-7	TRBJ2-7	many
CASSYPGRGDDEQYF	TRBV7-9	TRBJ2-7	few
CASSKTGGDSETQYF	TRBV19	TRBJ2-5	many
CSAETAGQEYF	TRBV29-1	TRBJ1-3	many
CASSFSGLSPLHF	TRBV12-3/TRBV12-4	TRBJ1-6	NA
CASSLRAGSQEATEAFF	TRBV7-3	TRBJ1-1	many
CATRAHYGYTF	TRBV2	TRBJ1-2	NA
CASSFVLYTGELFF	TRBV5-5	TRBJ2-2	many
CATSAVWGEAQYF	TRBV24-1	TRBJ2-5	NA
CASSFDLSSYEQYF	TRBV6-5	NA	NA
CASSVEGTEAFF	TRBV9	TRBJ1-1	few
CSASGERNYGYTF	TRBV20-1	TRBJ1-2	NA
CSADGQGPSSYNEQFF	TRBV20-1	TRBJ2-1	NA
CASSIAGQGGVEQYF	TRBV19	TRBJ2-7	NA
CASSLVGGASTDTQYF	TRBV5-1	TRBJ2-3	few